The next 29 T cell receptor beta chains were all read from a single sample in a study of beta chain features in type 1 diabetes. The study's findings and limits: Patients with Type 1 diabetes showed moderately but significantly shorter TCRB CDR3s in all four CD4+ subsets.

TCRB transcripts that were expressed got sequenced, as all of the isolated RNA had been reverse transcribed. Some clones are missing from TCRdb's copy, which holds only in-frame ones; the method was immunoSEQ multiplex PCR. The table shows 300,000 to 450,000 clones, with around 10% occurring only once. Antigens of these TCRs are unknown. The sequenced material came from central memory CD4+ T cells from blood. The receptor source for this set is a man in his thirties or forties with type 1 diabetes.

The chain recombines TRBV5-4 with TRBJ2-5; 7 nucleotides agree with TRBD2. Germline assignment: CDR1 SGHNT and CDR2 YYREEE (reference sequence). V shed 0 bases, J shed 5 bases, and the junction held 4 bases outside the gene matches. The CDR3 covers 14 residues. For the CDR3, the DNA is TGTGCCAGCAGCTTGGCGGCTAGCGGCGAGACCCAGTACTTC. This codes for CASSLAASGETQYF.

The table lists this clone with a few counts. This rearrangement joins TRBV5-6 to TRBJ1-1, with D possibly TRBD1 on 5 matching bases. V lost 4 bases to trimming and J lost 4 bases, with 11 bases between them. The CDR3 is 13 amino acids. From germline, CDR1 is SGHDT and CDR2 YYEEEE. CDR3 residues: CASSVGRFTEAFF. The CDR3 DNA reads TGTGCCAGCAGCGTGGGACGGTTCACTGAAGCTTTCTTT.

CDR3 nucleotide sequence: TGCGCCAGCAGCCCCGGGGCGGGAGCAGAGAGTGAGCAGTTCTTC. Translating it yields CASSPGAGAESEQFF. The chain carries TRBV4-3 and TRBJ2-1, with 7 bases aligning to TRBD2. Germline CDR1 is LGHNA and CDR2 is YSLEER. CDR3 length: 15 residues. With 4 bases clipped from V and 9 bases from J, the junction kept 12 bases outside the gene matches.

The V gene is TRBV28, the J gene TRBJ1-1, with no clear D. The CDR3 runs to 14 residues. Germline V CDR1 and CDR2: MDHEN, SYDVKM. Trimming removed 4 bases from V and 2 bases from J, with 11 bases in between. The CDR3 DNA reads TGTGCCAGCAGTTCCCCTGGGTTAAACACTGAAGCTTTCTTT. Protein sequence: CASSSPGLNTEAFF. Looking up the rest from reference TRBV28 and TRBJ1-1 gives the full variable domain: DVKVTQSSRYLVKRTGEKVFLECVQDMDHENMFWYRQDPGLGLRLIYFSYDVKMKEKGDIPEGYSVSREKKERFSLILESASTNQTSMYLCASSSPGLNTEAFFGQGTRLTVV.

This clone was counted between two and nine times. The V gene is TRBV11-2, the J gene TRBJ1-5; D may be TRBD1 (5 bases). Germline-derived CDR1 and CDR2 are SGHAT and FQNNGV. Trimming took off 5 bases at V and 6 bases at J, with 14 bases between the two ends. The CDR3 covers 14 residues. The CDR3 reads CASSPSGGGQPQHF. The CDR3 DNA reads as TGTGCCAGCAGCCCATCGGGGGGAGGTCAGCCCCAGCATTTT.

V usage is TRBV11-2 and J usage is TRBJ2-3; TRBD1 matches at 7 bases. CDR1 and CDR2 from the germline V gene are SGHAT and FQNNGV. This CDR3 region has 15 residues. Trimming took 5 bases from V and 3 from J; bases not matched to a gene: 8. The CDR3 protein is CASSPPQGETDTQYF. Here the CDR3 DNA reads TGTGCCAGCAGCCCACCTCAGGGGGAAACAGATACGCAGTATTTT.

This clone was observed a few times. The chain joins TRBV4-3 to TRBJ2-7, with D possibly being TRBD1 or TRBD2 (7 bases each). This CDR3 region has 16 residues. CDR1 is LGHNA, CDR2 YSLEER, per germline. The V and J ends lost 3 bases and 5 bases respectively, with 20 bases between them. CDR3: CASSQGRGRMSDEQYF. In nucleotides, the CDR3 is TGCGCCAGCAGCCAGGGGAGGGGGCGCATGAGCGACGAGCAGTACTTC.

The table lists this clone with a few counts. The V call is TRBV28, the J call TRBJ2-7, with TRBD1 as a possible D gene (6 bases). CDR1 is MDHEN, CDR2 SYDVKM, per germline. V shed 4 bases and J shed 3 bases, with 19 bases lying between them. CDR3 size: 16 residues. CDR3 sequence (DNA): TGTGCCAGCAGTTCCTCGGGCCAGGGGAATTTCTACGAGCAGTACTTC. This encodes CASSSSGQGNFYEQYF.

The V gene is TRBV6-5, the J gene TRBJ2-7; D unresolved. Germline CDR1 and CDR2: MNHEY and SVGAGI. CDR3 length: 13 residues. The V and J ends lost 5 bases and 4 bases respectively, with 12 bases between them. The chain's CDR3 is CASSERQAYEQYF. CDR3 coding DNA: TGTGCCAGCAGTGAACGTCAGGCGTACGAGCAGTACTTC.

The chain uses TRBV6-1 and TRBJ2-2; no clear D gene. CDR3 length: 12 amino acids. The V end lost 8 bases, the J end lost 2 bases, and 6 bases lay between the germline ends. Germline V gene data show CDR1 as MNHNS and CDR2 as SASEGT. CDR3 nucleotide sequence: TGTGCCAGCGGCACCAACACCGGGGAGCTGTTTTTT. Translating it yields CASGTNTGELFF.

As for this clone: Other DNA sequences from this sample encode an identical CDR3 as well. CDR3 in amino acids: CASSPGSNQPQHF. The CDR3 DNA is TGTGCCAGCTCACCCGGTAGCAATCAGCCCCAGCATTTT. This chain joins TRBV18 and TRBJ1-5, with no clear D. The germline V and J ends were trimmed by 3 bases and 0 bases, with 3 bases remaining between them. Germline V CDR1 and CDR2: KGHSH, LQKENI. This CDR3 is built from 13 residues.

The chain has TRBV9 and TRBJ2-7; the D gene could be TRBD1 or TRBD2 (5 bases each). The CDR3 contains 14 residues. Germline values: CDR1 SGDLS, CDR2 YYNGEE. Trimming left V 4 bases short and J 6 bases short, with 17 bases between. The CDR3 loop is CASSLAPGQTEQYF. The CDR3 nucleotides are TGTGCCAGCAGCTTAGCGCCAGGGCAGACCGAGCAGTACTTC.

A few counts support this clone. The chain links TRBV7-8 to TRBJ2-3, with D perhaps matching TRBD2 (5 bases). V shed 2 bases and J shed 4 bases, with 13 bases lying between them. Germline CDR1 and CDR2: SGHVS and FQNEAQ. The CDR3 is 15 residues long. The CDR3 loop is CASSLSGNQADTQYF. The CDR3 bases are TGTGCCAGCAGCTTATCGGGGAATCAGGCAGATACGCAGTATTTT.

This clone showed up many times. The V gene is TRBV14, the J gene TRBJ2-2; D may be TRBD1 (6 bases). Per germline, CDR1 SGHDN and CDR2 FVKESK. Trimming took 3 bases from V and 0 from J, leaving 8 bases between them. This CDR3 comprises 15 residues. The CDR3 coding sequence is TGTGCCAGCAGCCACCGACAGGCGAACACCGGGGAGCTGTTTTTT. Residues: CASSHRQANTGELFF. The full variable domain, rest sourced from reference TRBV14 and TRBJ2-2, is EAGVTQFPSHSVIEKGQTVTLRCDPISGHDNLYWYRRVMGKEIKFLLHFVKESKQDESGMPNNRFLAERTGGTYSTLKVQPAELEDSGVYFCASSHRQANTGELFFGEGSRLTVL.

This clone was recorded many times. This chain links TRBV7-9 with TRBJ2-1; 9 bases are a match to TRBD1. In germline, CDR1 is SEHNR, CDR2 FQNEAQ (reference sequence). The CDR3 spans 16 residues. Trimming at V came to 5 bases and at J to 8 bases, leaving 13 bases not matched to a gene. The DNA for the CDR3 is TGTGCCAGCAGCCATCTCCCACAGGGGGCGCGGCATGAGCAGTTCTTC. Protein product: CASSHLPQGARHEQFF.

The DNA for the CDR3 is TGTGCCAGCACCAAAGCGGCCTCGGATACGCAGTATTTT. Protein product: CASTKAASDTQYF. The genes are TRBV10-3 and TRBJ2-3, with D possibly matching TRBD2 (5 bases). The CDR3 covers 13 residues. The germline V gene encodes CDR1 ENHRY and CDR2 SYGVKD. The V end was cut by 10 bases, the J end by 6 bases, with 17 bases between.

This clone was observed a handful of times. The gene calls are TRBV6-1 and TRBJ2-5; 7 bases agree with TRBD1. In germline, CDR1 is MNHNS, CDR2 SASEGT. This CDR3 has 15 amino acids. V dropped 6 bases and J dropped 2; count of bases not matched to a gene: 9. Written as DNA, the CDR3 is TGTGCCAGCAGGGGGACGGGACAGAGACAAGAGACCCAGTACTTC. This codes for CASRGTGQRQETQYF.

This clone was seen at least ten times. The V and J genes are TRBV5-1 and TRBJ2-1; the match to TRBD2 covers 7 bases. Germline lookup yields CDR1 SGHRS and CDR2 YFSETQ. V gave up 2 bases and J gave up 8 bases; unmatched junction bases: 10. The CDR3 covers 15 residues. The CDR3 region has the DNA TGCGCCAGCAGCTTCACTCTTGCGGGAGTAGATGAGCAGTTCTTC. Translation: CASSFTLAGVDEQFF.

This clone was observed many times. This chain links TRBV28 with TRBJ1-1; D unclear. This CDR3 region has 16 residues. Trimming cost V 6 bases and J 4 bases, with 21 bases left between them. Germline V gene lookup returns CDR1 MDHEN and CDR2 SYDVKM. The CDR3 here is CASSSTPHRVGTEAFF. The CDR3 bases are TGTGCCAGCAGCTCGACACCTCATAGGGTTGGCACTGAAGCTTTCTTT.

There are a few counts of this clone. V usage is TRBV7-6 and J usage is TRBJ2-5, with D unclear. CDR3 size: 14 residues. Per the germline V gene, CDR1 is SGHVS and CDR2 is FNYEAQ. V lost 0 bases, J lost 1 base, and 6 bases lay in between. The chain's CDR3 is CASSLAQIQETQYF. The CDR3 region has the DNA TGTGCCAGCAGCTTAGCCCAGATCCAAGAGACCCAGTACTTC.

The V gene is TRBV11-1, the J gene TRBJ2-1, with TRBD2 matching 8 bases. V dropped 4 bases and J dropped 6; count of bases not matched to a gene: 8. The CDR3 consists of 15 residues. The germline V gene has CDR1 SGHAT and CDR2 FQDESV (reference sequence). CDR3 DNA sequence: TGTGCCAGCAGCTCTATAGCGGGGCGGTTCAATGAGCAGTTCTTC. This encodes CASSSIAGRFNEQFF.

Many counts were recorded for this clone. This sequence joins TRBV28 and TRBJ1-1, with D hard to call. V dropped 7 bases and J dropped 0 bases, with 12 bases sitting between them. Germline CDR1 reads MDHEN; CDR2 reads SYDVKM. CDR3 size: 14 residues. The CDR3 bases are TGTGCCAGCATTCCACACGGAATGAACACTGAAGCTTTCTTT. Amino acid sequence: CASIPHGMNTEAFF.

This clone has only a few counts. V usage is TRBV6-5 and J usage is TRBJ2-1; weak D call: TRBD1 (6 bases). V gave up 6 bases and J gave up 6 bases, with 18 bases separating them. The CDR3 spans 15 residues. Per germline, CDR1 MNHEY and CDR2 SVGAGI. The CDR3, as DNA: TGTGCCAGCAGGTACAGCGCCCTAGGGGGCAATGAGCAGTTCTTC. Its translation: CASRYSALGGNEQFF.

J is TRBJ2-2 and V is TRBV5-1; no reliable D call. CDR1 and CDR2 (germline): SGHRS, YFSETQ. V lost 0 bases to trimming and J lost 0 bases, with 3 bases between them. The CDR3 contains 14 residues. CDR3 DNA: TGCGCCAGCAGCTTGGGATCGAACACCGGGGAGCTGTTTTTT. It translates to CASSLGSNTGELFF.

Only a few counts were recorded for this clone. The V and J genes are TRBV18 and TRBJ2-7; 7 nucleotides agree with TRBD1. V lost 6 bases and J lost 2; bases outside the gene matches: 7. The CDR3 has 14 residues. Germline assignment: CDR1 KGHSH and CDR2 LQKENI. CDR3 residues: CASSQTGSPYEQYF. CDR3 DNA: TGTGCCAGCTCCCAGACAGGGTCTCCCTACGAGCAGTACTTC.

A few counts support this clone. The rearrangement joins TRBV4-3 to TRBJ2-7; D uncertain. V was trimmed by 4 bases and J by 4 bases, leaving 23 bases between them. This CDR3 is 17 amino acids long. The germline CDR1 and CDR2 sequences are LGHNA and YSLEER. CDR3 bases: TGCGCCAGCAGCCTAAGCTGGGGAACTGGAGACGGGTACGAGCAGTACTTC. Residues: CASSLSWGTGDGYEQYF.

V gene TRBV27 combines with J gene TRBJ2-2, with 10 bases identical to TRBD1. CDR1 and CDR2 (germline): MNHEY, SMNVEV (reference sequence). The CDR3 has 18 residues. With 5 bases clipped from V and 5 bases from J, the junction kept 14 bases outside the gene matches. DNA for the CDR3: TGTGCCAGCAGTGAGACAGGGGGCAGATTTACATGGACCGGGGAGCTGTTTTTT. Its translation: CASSETGGRFTWTGELFF.

The chain couples TRBV28 to TRBJ2-7; D is undetermined. Germline CDR1 is MDHEN and CDR2 is SYDVKM. The CDR3 consists of 13 residues. V lost 8 bases and J lost 0, with 11 bases in between. This CDR3 is CASGPGSSYEQYF. CDR3 coding DNA: TGTGCCAGCGGTCCGGGCAGCTCCTACGAGCAGTACTTC.

This clone was observed at least ten times. The V and J genes are TRBV7-9 and TRBJ1-2; 7 positions match TRBD1. The germline gives CDR1 SEHNR, CDR2 FQNEAQ (reference sequence). J lost 8 bases, V lost 5 bases, and 8 bases had no gene match. The CDR3 extends over 13 amino acids. In DNA form, the CDR3 reads TGTGCCAGCAGCCACAGGACAGGTCGAGGCTACACCTTC. It is translated as CASSHRTGRGYTF.